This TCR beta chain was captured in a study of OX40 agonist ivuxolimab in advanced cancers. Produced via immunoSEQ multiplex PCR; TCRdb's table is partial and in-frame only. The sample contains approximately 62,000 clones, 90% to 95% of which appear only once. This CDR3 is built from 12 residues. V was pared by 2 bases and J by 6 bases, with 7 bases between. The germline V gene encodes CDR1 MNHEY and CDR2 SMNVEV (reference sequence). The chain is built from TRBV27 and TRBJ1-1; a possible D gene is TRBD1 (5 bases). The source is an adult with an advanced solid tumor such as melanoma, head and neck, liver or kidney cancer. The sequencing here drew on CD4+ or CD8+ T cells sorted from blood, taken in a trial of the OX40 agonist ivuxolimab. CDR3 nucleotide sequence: TGTGCCAGCAGTTTAGGGGGTTCTGAAGCTTTCTTT. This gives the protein CASSLGGSEAFF.